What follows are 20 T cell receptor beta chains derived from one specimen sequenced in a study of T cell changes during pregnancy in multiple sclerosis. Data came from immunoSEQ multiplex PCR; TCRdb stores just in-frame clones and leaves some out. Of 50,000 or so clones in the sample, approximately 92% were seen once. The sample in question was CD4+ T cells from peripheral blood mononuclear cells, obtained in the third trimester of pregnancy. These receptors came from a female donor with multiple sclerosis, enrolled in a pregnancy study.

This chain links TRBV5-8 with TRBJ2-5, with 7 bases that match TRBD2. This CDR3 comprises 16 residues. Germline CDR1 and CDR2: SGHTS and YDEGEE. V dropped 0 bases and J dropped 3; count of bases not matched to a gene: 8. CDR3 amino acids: CASSLDRFGGEETQYF. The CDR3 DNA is TGTGCCAGCAGCTTGGACCGGTTTGGGGGGGAAGAGACCCAGTACTTC.

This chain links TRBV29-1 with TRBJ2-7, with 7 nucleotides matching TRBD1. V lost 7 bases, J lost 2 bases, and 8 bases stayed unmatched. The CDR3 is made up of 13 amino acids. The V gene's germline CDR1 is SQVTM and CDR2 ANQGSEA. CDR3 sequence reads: CSARDRDTYEQYF. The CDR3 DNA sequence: TGCAGCGCCCGGGACAGAGACACCTACGAGCAGTACTTC.

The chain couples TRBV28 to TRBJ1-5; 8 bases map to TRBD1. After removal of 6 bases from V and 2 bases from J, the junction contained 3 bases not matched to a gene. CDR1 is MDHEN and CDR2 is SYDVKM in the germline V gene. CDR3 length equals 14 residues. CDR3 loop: CASRIQGGNQPQHF. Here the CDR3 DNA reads TGTGCCAGCAGGATACAGGGGGGCAATCAGCCCCAGCATTTT.

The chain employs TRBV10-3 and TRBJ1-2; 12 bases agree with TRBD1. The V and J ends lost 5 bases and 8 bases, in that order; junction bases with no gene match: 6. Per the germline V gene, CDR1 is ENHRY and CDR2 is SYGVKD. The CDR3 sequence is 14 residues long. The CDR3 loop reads CAISMGQGAEGYTF. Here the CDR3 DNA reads TGTGCCATCAGTATGGGACAGGGGGCAGAAGGCTACACCTTC.

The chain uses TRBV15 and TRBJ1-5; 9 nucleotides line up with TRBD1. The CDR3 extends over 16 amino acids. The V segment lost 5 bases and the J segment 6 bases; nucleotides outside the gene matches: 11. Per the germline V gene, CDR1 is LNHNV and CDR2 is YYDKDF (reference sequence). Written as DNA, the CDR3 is TGTGCCACCAGCCCAACCCCGGGACAGGGAGGTCAGCCCCAGCATTTT. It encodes CATSPTPGQGGQPQHF.

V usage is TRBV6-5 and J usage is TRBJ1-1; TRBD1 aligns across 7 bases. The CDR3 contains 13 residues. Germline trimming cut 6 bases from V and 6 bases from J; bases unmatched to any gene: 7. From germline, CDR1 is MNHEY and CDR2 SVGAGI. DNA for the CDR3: TGTGCCAGCAGAAATACAGGGGACCCTGAAGCTTTCTTT. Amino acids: CASRNTGDPEAFF.

The CDR3 here is CASSRVSSYEQYF. CDR3 in DNA: TGTGCCAGCAGTCGGGTGAGCTCCTACGAGCAGTACTTC. V gene TRBV5-4 combines with J gene TRBJ2-5; D not certain. The J call is doubtful: the DNA matches TRBJ2-7 better. The CDR3 loop spans 13 amino acids. Germline assignment: CDR1 SGHNT and CDR2 YYREEE (reference sequence).

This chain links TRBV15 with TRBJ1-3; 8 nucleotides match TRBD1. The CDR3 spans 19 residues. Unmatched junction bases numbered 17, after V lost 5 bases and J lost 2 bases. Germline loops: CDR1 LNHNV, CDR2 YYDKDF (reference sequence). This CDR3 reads CATSRGTGGAKGPGNTIYF. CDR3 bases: TGTGCCACCAGCCGCGGGACAGGCGGGGCGAAGGGTCCTGGAAACACCATATATTTT.

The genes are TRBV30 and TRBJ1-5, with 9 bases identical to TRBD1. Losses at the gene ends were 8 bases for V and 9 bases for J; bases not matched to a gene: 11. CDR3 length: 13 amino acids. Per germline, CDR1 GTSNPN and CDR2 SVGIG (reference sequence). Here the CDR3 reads CAGGQGGLGPQHF. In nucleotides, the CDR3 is TGTGCCGGGGGACAGGGAGGGTTGGGGCCCCAGCATTTT.

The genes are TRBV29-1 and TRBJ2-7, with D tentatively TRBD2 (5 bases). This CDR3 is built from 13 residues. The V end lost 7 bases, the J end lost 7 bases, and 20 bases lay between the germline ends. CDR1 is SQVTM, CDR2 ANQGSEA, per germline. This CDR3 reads CSGRIAAASEQYF. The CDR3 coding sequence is TGCAGCGGGAGGATCGCCGCGGCGAGTGAGCAGTACTTC.

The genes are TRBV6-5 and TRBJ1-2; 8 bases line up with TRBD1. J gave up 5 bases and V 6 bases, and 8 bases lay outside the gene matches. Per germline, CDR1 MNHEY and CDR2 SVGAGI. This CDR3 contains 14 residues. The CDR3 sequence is CASRYRTGLYGYTF. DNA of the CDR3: TGTGCCAGCAGGTACAGGACAGGGTTGTATGGCTACACCTTC.

The chain's CDR3 is CAIRQSGVGTEAFF. The CDR3, as DNA: TGTGCCATCAGACAATCAGGGGTCGGCACTGAAGCTTTCTTT. V usage is TRBV10-3 and J usage is TRBJ1-1; perhaps TRBD1 as D (6 bases). Trimming removed 6 bases at V and 4 bases at J, with 15 bases between. Germline CDR1 and CDR2: ENHRY and SYGVKD. This CDR3 is built from 14 residues.

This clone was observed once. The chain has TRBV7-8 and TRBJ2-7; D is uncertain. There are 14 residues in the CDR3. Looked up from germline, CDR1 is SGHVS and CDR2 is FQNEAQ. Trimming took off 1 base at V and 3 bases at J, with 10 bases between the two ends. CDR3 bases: TGTGCCAGCAGCTTAGGGCTCAGGATCTACGAGCAGTACTTC. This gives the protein CASSLGLRIYEQYF. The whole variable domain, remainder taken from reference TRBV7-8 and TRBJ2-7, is GAGVSQSPRYKVAKRGQDVALRCDPISGHVSLFWYQQALGQGPEFLTYFQNEAQLDKSGLPSDRFFAERPEGSVSTLKIQRTQQEDSAVYLCASSLGLRIYEQYFGPGTRLTVT.

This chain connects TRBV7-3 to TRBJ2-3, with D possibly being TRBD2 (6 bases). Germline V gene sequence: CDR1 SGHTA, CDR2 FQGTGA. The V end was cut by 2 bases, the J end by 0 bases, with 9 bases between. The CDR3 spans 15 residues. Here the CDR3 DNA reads TGTGCCAGCAGCTTATTGGGGACTAGCACAGATACGCAGTATTTT. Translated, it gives CASSLLGTSTDTQYF.

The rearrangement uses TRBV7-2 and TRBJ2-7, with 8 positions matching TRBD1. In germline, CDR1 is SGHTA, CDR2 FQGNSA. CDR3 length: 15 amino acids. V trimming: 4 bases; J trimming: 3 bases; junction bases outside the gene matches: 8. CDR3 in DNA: TGTGCCAGCAGCTCCGCCGGGACAGGCCTCTACGAGCAGTACTTC. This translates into CASSSAGTGLYEQYF.

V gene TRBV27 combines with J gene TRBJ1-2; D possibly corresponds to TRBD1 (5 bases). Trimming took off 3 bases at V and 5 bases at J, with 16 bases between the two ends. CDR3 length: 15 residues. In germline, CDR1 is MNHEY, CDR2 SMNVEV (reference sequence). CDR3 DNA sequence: TGTGCCAGCAGTTTGGCCGGGGGTCGTAGTTATGGCTACACCTTC. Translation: CASSLAGGRSYGYTF.

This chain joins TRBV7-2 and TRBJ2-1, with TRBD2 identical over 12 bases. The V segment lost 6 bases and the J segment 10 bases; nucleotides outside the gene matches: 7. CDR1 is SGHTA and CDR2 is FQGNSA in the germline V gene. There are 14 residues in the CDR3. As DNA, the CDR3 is TGTGCCAGCAGGGCTCTAGCGGGGGGGCCAGAGCAGTTCTTC. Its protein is CASRALAGGPEQFF.

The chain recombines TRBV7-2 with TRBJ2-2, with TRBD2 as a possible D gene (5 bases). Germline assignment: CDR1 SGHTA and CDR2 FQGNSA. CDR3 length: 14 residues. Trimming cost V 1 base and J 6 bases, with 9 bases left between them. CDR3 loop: CASSLEDLAGELFF. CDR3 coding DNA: TGTGCCAGCAGCTTAGAGGACTTGGCCGGGGAGCTGTTTTTT.

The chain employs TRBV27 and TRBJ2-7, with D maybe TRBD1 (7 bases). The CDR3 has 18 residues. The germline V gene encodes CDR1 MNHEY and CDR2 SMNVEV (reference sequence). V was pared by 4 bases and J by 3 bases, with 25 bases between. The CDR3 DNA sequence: TGTGCCAGCAGTTCCCCGACAGGGAGGATCTTTCGTGGCTACGAGCAGTACTTC. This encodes CASSSPTGRIFRGYEQYF.

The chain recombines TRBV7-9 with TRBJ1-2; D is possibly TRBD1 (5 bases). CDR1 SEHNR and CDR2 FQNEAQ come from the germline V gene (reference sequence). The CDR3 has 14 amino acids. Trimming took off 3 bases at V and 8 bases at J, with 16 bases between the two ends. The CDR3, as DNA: TGTGCCAGCAGCTTCGGAGGGGAAGGGATGGGCTACACCTTC. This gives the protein CASSFGGEGMGYTF.